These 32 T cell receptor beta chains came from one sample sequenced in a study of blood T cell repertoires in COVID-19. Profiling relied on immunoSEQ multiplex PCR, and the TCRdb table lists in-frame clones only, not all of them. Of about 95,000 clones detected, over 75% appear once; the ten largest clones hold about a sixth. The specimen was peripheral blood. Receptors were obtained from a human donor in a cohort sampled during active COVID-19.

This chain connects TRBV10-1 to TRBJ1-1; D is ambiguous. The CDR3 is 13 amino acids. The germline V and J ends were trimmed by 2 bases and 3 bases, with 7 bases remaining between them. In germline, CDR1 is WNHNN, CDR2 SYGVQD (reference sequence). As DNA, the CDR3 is TGCGCCAGCAGTGAGGGACTGTACACTGAAGCTTTCTTT. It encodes CASSEGLYTEAFF.

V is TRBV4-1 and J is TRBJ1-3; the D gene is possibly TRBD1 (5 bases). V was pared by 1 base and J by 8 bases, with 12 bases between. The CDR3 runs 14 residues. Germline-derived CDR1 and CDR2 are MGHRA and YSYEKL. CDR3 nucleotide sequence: TGCGCCAGCAGCCAAGCGTCAGGGATGGACACCATATATTTT. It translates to CASSQASGMDTIYF.

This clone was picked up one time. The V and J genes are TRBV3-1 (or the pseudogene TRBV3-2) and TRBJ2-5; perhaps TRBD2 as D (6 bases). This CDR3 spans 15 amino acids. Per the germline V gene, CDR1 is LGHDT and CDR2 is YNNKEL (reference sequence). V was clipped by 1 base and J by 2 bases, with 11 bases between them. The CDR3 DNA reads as TGTGCCAGCAGCCAAGGAATTCTAGCGCAAGAGACCCAGTACTTC. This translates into CASSQGILAQETQYF.

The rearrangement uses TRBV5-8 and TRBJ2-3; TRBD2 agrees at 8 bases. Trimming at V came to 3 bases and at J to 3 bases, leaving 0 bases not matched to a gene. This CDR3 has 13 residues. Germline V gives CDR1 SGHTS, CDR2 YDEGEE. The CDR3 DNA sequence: TGTGCCAGCAGCTCTAGCGGGACAGATACGCAGTATTTT. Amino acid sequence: CASSSSGTDTQYF.

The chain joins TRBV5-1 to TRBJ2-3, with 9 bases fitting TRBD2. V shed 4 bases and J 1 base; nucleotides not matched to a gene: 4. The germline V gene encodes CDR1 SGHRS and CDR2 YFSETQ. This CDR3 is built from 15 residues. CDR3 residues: CASSTWTSGTDTQYF. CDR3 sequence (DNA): TGCGCCAGCAGCACATGGACTAGCGGCACAGATACGCAGTATTTT.

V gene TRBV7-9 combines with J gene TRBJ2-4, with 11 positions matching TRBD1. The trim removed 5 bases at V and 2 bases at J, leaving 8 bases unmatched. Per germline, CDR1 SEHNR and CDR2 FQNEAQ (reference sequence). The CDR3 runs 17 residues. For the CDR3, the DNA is TGTGCCAGCAGCGTACCGGGACAGGGGGGATCCAAAAACATTCAGTACTTC. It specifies CASSVPGQGGSKNIQYF.

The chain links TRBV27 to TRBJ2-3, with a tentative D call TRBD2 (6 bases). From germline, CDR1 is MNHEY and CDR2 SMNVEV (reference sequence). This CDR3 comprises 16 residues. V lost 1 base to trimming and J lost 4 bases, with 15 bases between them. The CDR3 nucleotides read TGTGCCAGCAGTTTATTCGGCGGGGTCAGGGCAGATACGCAGTATTTT. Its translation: CASSLFGGVRADTQYF.

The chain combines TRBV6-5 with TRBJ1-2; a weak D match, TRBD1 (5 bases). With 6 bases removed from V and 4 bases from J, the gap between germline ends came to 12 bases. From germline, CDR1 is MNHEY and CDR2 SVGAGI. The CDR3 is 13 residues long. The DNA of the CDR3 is TGTGCCAGCAGAGCGACAGCAGGCTATGGCTACACCTTC. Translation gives CASRATAGYGYTF.

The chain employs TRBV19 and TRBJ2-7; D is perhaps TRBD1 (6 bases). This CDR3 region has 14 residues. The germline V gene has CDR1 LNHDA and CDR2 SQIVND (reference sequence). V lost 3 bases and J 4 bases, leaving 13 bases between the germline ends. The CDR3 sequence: CASSMSRDIYEQYF. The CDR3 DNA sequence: TGTGCCAGTAGTATGTCCCGGGACATTTACGAGCAGTACTTC.

The CDR3 DNA is TGTGCCAGCAGTCCCGGACTAGCGCGGGAGACCCAGTACTTC. Residues: CASSPGLARETQYF. The rearrangement uses TRBV2 and TRBJ2-5; 9 positions match TRBD2. CDR1 is SNHLY, CDR2 FYNNEI, per germline. The CDR3 has 14 amino acids. V trimming: 5 bases; J trimming: 5 bases; junction bases outside the gene matches: 6. The complete variable domain, with remaining parts taken from reference TRBV2 and TRBJ2-5, reads EPEVTQTPSHQVTQMGQEVILRCVPISNHLYFYWYRQILGQKVEFLVSFYNNEISEKSEIFDDQFSVERPDGSNFTLKIRSTKLEDSAMYFCASSPGLARETQYFGPGTRLLVL.

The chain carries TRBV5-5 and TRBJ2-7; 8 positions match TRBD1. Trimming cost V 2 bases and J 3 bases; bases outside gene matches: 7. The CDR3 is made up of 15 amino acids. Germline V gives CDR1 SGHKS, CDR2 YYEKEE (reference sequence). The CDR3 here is CASSFGQGAYYEQYF. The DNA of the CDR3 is TGTGCCAGCAGCTTCGGGCAGGGGGCCTACTACGAGCAGTACTTC. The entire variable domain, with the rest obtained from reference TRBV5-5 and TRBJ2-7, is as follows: DAGVTQSPTHLIKTRGQQVTLRCSPISGHKSVSWYQQVLGQGPQFIFQYYEKEERGRGNFPDRFSARQFPNYSSELNVNALLLGDSALYLCASSFGQGAYYEQYFGPGTRLTVT.

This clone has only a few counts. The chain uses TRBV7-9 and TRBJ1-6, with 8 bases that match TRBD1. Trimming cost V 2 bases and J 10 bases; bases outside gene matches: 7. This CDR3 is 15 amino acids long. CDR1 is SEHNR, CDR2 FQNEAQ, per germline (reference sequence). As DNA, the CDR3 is TGTGCCAGCAGCTTACTAGGACAGGGTGGGTCACCCCTCCACTTT. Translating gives CASSLLGQGGSPLHF.

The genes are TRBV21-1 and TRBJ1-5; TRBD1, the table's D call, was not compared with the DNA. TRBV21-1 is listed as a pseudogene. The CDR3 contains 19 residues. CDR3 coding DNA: TGTGCCAGCAGCTTACAGGGAAAGAAATCTCGAGTGAGCAATCAGCCCCAGCATTTT. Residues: CASSLQGKKSRVSNQPQHF.

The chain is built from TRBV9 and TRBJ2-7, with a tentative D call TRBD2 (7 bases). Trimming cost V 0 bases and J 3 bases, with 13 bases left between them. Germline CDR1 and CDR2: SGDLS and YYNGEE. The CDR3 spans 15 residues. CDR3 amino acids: CASSVEGGRDYEQYF. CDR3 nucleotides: TGTGCCAGCAGCGTAGAAGGGGGGAGGGACTACGAGCAGTACTTC.

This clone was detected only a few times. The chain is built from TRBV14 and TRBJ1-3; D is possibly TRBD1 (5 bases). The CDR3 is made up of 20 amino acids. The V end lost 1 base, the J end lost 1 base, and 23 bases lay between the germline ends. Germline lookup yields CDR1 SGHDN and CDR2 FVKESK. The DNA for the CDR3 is TGTGCCAGCAGCCAAGGGGGCCTTATTGGCAGATTTAATTCTGGAAACACCATATATTTT. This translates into CASSQGGLIGRFNSGNTIYF.

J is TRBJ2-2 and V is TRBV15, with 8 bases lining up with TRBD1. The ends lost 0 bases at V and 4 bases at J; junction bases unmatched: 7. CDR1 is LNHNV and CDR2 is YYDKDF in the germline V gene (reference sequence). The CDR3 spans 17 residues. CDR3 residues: CATSRDKARGRTGELFF. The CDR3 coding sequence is TGTGCCACCAGCAGAGATAAGGCCAGGGGGCGCACCGGGGAGCTGTTTTTT.

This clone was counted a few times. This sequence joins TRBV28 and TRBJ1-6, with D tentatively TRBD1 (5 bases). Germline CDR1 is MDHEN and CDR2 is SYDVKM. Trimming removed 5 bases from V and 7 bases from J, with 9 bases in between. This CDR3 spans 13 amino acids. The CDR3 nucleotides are TGTGCCAGCAGTCTGAGACAGAATTCACCCCTCCACTTT. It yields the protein CASSLRQNSPLHF.

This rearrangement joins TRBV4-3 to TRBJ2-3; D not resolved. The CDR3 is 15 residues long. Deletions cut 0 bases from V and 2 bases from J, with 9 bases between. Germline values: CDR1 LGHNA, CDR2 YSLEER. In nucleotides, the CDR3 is TGCGCCAGCAGCCAAGATAACCAGGTCACAGATACGCAGTATTTT. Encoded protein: CASSQDNQVTDTQYF.

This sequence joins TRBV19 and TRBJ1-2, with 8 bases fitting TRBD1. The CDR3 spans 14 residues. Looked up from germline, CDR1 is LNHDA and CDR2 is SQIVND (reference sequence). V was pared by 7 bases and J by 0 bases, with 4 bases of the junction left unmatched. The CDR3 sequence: CASNLQGANYGYTF. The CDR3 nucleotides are TGTGCCAGTAATTTACAGGGGGCTAACTATGGCTACACCTTC.

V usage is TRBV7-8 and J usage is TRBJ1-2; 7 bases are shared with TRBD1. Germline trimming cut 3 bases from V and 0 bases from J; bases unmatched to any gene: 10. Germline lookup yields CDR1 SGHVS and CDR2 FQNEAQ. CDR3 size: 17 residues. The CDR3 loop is CASSFGTALGTNYGYTF. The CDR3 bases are TGTGCCAGCAGCTTTGGGACAGCCCTGGGGACTAACTATGGCTACACCTTC.

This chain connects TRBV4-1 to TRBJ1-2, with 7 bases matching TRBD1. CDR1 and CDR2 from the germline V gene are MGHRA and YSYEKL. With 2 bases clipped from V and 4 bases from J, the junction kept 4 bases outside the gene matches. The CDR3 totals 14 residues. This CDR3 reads CASSQQGGVYGYTF. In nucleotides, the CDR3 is TGCGCCAGCAGCCAACAGGGGGGAGTCTATGGCTACACCTTC.

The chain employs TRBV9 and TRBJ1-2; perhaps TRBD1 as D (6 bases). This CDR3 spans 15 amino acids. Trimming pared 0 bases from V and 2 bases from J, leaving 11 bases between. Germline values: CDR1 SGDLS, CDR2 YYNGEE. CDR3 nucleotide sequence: TGTGCCAGCAGCGTAGAAGGGGGTCTAAACTATGGCTACACCTTC. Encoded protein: CASSVEGGLNYGYTF. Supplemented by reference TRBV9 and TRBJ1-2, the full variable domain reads DSGVTQTPKHLITATGQRVTLRCSPRSGDLSVYWYQQSLDQGLQFLIQYYNGEERAKGNILERFSAQQFPDLHSELNLSSLELGDSALYFCASSVEGGLNYGYTFGSGTRLTVV.

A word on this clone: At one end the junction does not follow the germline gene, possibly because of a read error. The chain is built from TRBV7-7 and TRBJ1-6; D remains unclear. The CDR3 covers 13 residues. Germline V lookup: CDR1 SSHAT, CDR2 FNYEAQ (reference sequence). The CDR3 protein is CASSRQVGSPLHF. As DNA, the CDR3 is TGTGCTAGCAGCCGACAAGTGGGTTCACCCCTCCACTTT.

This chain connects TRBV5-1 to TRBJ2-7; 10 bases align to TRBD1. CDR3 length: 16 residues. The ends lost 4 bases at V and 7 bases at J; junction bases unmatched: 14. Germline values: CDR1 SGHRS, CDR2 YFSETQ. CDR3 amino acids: CASSSAGGTGVSEQYF. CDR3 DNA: TGCGCCAGCAGCAGCGCTGGTGGGACAGGGGTCAGTGAGCAGTACTTC.

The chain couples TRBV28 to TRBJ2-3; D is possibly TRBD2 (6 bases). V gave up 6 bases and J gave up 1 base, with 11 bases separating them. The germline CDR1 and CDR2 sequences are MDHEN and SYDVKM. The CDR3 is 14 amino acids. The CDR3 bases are TGTGCCAGCAGCTACGTAGCGGGCACAGATACGCAGTATTTT. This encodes CASSYVAGTDTQYF.

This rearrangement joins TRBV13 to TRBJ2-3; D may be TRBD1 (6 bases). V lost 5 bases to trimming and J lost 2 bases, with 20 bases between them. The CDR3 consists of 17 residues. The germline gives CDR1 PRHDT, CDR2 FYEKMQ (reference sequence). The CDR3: CASSLSLGTRFTDTQYF. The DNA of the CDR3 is TGTGCCAGCAGCCTATCTCTTGGGACACGATTCACAGATACGCAGTATTTT.

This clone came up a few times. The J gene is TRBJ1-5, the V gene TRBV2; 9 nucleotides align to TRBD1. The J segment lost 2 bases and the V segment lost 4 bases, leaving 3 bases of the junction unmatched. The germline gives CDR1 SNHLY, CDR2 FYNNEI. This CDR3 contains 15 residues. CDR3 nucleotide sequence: TGTGCCAGCAGTGCCACAGGGGGCGGCAATCAGCCCCAGCATTTT. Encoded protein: CASSATGGGNQPQHF.

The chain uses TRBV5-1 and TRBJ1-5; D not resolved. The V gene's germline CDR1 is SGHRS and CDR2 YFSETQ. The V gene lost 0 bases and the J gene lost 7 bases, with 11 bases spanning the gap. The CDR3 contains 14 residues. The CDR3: CASSLDGEYQPQHF. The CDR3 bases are TGCGCCAGCAGCTTGGACGGAGAATACCAGCCCCAGCATTTT.

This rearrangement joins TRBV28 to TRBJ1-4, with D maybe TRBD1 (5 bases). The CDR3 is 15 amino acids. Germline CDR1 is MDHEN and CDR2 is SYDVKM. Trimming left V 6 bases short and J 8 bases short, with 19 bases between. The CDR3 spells CASSPAYRIREKLFF. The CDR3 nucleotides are TGTGCCAGCAGCCCAGCTTACAGGATTAGGGAAAAACTGTTTTTT.

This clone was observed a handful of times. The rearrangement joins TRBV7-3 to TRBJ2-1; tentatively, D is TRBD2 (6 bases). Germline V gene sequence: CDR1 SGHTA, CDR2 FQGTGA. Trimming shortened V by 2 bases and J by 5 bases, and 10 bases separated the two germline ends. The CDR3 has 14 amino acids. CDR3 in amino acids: CASSLGGINNEQFF. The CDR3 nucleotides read TGTGCCAGCAGCTTAGGGGGGATCAACAATGAGCAGTTCTTC.

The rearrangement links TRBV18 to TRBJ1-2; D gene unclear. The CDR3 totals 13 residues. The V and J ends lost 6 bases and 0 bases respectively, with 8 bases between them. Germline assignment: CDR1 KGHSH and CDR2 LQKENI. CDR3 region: CASSQETNYGYTF. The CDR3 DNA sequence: TGTGCCAGCTCCCAGGAAACTAACTATGGCTACACCTTC. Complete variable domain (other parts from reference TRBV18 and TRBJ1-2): NAGVMQNPRHLVRRRGQEARLRCSPMKGHSHVYWYRQLPEEGLKFMVYLQKENIIDESGMPKERFSAEFPKEGPSILRIQQVVRGDSAAYFCASSQETNYGYTFGSGTRLTVV.

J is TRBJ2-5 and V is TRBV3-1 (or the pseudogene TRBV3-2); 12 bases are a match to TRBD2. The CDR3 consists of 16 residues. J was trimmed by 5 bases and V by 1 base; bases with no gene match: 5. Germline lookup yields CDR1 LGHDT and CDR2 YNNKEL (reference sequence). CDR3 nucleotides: TGTGCCAGCAGCCAAGCACTAGCGGGGGGACGGGAGACCCAGTACTTC. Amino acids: CASSQALAGGRETQYF.